The clone carrying this T cell receptor beta chain came up a few times. The data stem from a study of control samples from healthy donors and cancer patients. Libraries were prepared by immunoSEQ multiplex PCR; TCRdb keeps only in-frame clonotypes and omits some of them. The sample holds 130,000 or so clones, around 87% seen once. CDR1 is LGHNA, CDR2 YSLEER, per germline. Unmatched junction bases numbered 6, after V lost 2 bases and J lost 4 bases. The length of the CDR3 is 15 residues. The sequence derives from a man aged 55 to 70 in good health. The chain links TRBV4-3 to TRBJ1-2; 8 nucleotides agree with TRBD1. Sequenced input: blood. CDR3 nucleotide sequence: TGCGCCAGCAGCCAATCGACAGGGGACCCCTATGGCTACACCTTC. This translates into CASSQSTGDPYGYTF.